Following are 10 T cell receptor beta chains from one sample sequenced in a study of OX40 agonist ivuxolimab in advanced cancers. The data were produced by immunoSEQ multiplex PCR, yet TCRdb's version contains in-frame clones alone and is incomplete. The top ten hold about 17% of the sample, which has some 26,000 clones, about 77% seen once. Sequenced here: CD4+ or CD8+ T cells sorted from blood, sampled in a trial of the OX40 agonist ivuxolimab. The source is an adult with an advanced solid tumor such as melanoma, head and neck, liver or kidney cancer.

V usage is TRBV29-1 and J usage is TRBJ1-1, with a weak D call TRBD1 (5 bases). Germline V CDR1 and CDR2: SQVTM, ANQGSEA. Trimming shortened V by 6 bases and J by 3 bases, and 14 bases separated the two germline ends. This CDR3 contains 13 residues. In DNA, the CDR3 is TGCAGCGTCAGGGCCATAGTGGACACTGAAGCTTTCTTT. Its translation: CSVRAIVDTEAFF.

The V gene is TRBV5-1, the J gene TRBJ1-1; D call uncertain. This CDR3 comprises 16 residues. Looked up from germline, CDR1 is SGHRS and CDR2 is YFSETQ. Trimming stripped 0 bases from V and 1 base from J, with 13 bases between. The chain's CDR3 is CASSLVGGIRNTEAFF. CDR3 bases: TGCGCCAGCAGCTTGGTTGGCGGGATTCGGAACACTGAAGCTTTCTTT.

The V gene is TRBV6-1, the J gene TRBJ1-2; D gene unclear. There are 12 residues in the CDR3. Germline V gene data show CDR1 as MNHNS and CDR2 as SASEGT. V gave up 7 bases and J gave up 4 bases, with 10 bases separating them. The CDR3 spells CASMRKTYGYTF. The CDR3 DNA reads TGTGCCAGCATGCGAAAGACCTATGGCTACACCTTC.

The chain combines TRBV9 with TRBJ1-6; D may be TRBD1 (5 bases). The V and J ends lost 0 bases and 5 bases respectively, with 9 bases between them. There are 15 residues in the CDR3. CDR1 and CDR2 from the germline V gene are SGDLS and YYNGEE. The CDR3 sequence is CASSVVGDHNSPLHF. The CDR3 region has the DNA TGTGCCAGCAGCGTAGTAGGGGACCATAATTCACCCCTCCACTTT.

This clone was seen a handful of times. V and J are TRBV18 and TRBJ2-5; D remains unclear. The CDR3 consists of 12 residues. Trimming stripped 2 bases from V and 1 base from J, with 2 bases between. CDR1 is KGHSH and CDR2 is LQKENI in the germline V gene. As DNA, the CDR3 is TGTGCCAGCTCACCAGGCCAAGAGACCCAGTACTTC. It specifies CASSPGQETQYF.

The rearrangement uses TRBV5-1 and TRBJ1-3, with a weak D call TRBD1 (5 bases). Germline CDR1 is SGHRS and CDR2 is YFSETQ. Trimming stripped 4 bases from V and 6 bases from J, with 14 bases between. The CDR3 length is 14 residues. The CDR3: CASSREGTSNTIYF. In nucleotides, the CDR3 is TGCGCCAGCAGCAGGGAAGGGACGTCAAACACCATATATTTT. The complete variable domain, with remaining parts taken from reference TRBV5-1 and TRBJ1-3, reads KAGVTQTPRYLIKTRGQQVTLSCSPISGHRSVSWYQQTPGQGLQFLFEYFSETQRNKGNFPGRFSGRQFSNSRSEMNVSTLELGDSALYLCASSREGTSNTIYFGEGSWLTVV.

The chain uses TRBV10-3 and TRBJ1-4; D is undetermined. The CDR3 has 14 residues. Trimming took 3 bases from V and 8 from J, leaving 13 bases between them. The germline gives CDR1 ENHRY, CDR2 SYGVKD. The CDR3 region has the DNA TGTGCCATCAGTGAATCGGGGTTAGGGGAAAAACTGTTTTTT. Translating gives CAISESGLGEKLFF.

The chain recombines TRBV4-3 with TRBJ2-2, with D unclear. From germline, CDR1 is LGHNA and CDR2 YSLEER. The CDR3 consists of 15 residues. V shed 0 bases and J shed 8 bases, with 13 bases lying between them. The CDR3 reads CASSQDRLLVGELFF. DNA of the CDR3: TGCGCCAGCAGCCAAGATCGATTGCTAGTAGGGGAGCTGTTTTTT.

The J gene is TRBJ2-1, the V gene TRBV28; TRBD1 agrees at 8 bases. CDR1 and CDR2 from the germline V gene are MDHEN and SYDVKM. This CDR3 has 15 residues. V lost 0 bases, J lost 7 bases, and 5 bases stayed unmatched. The CDR3 sequence: CASSLWTGAGNEQFF. For the CDR3, the DNA is TGTGCCAGCAGTTTATGGACAGGGGCAGGGAATGAGCAGTTCTTC.

This clone was picked up a small number of times. The genes are TRBV7-3 and TRBJ2-1; the D gene could be TRBD1 or TRBD2 (5 bases each). Trimming left V 4 bases short and J 10 bases short, with 8 bases between. The CDR3 runs 11 residues. Germline V gene sequence: CDR1 SGHTA, CDR2 FQGTGA. The CDR3 DNA reads as TGTGCCAGCAGCTCCGGGGCGGAGCAGTTCTTC. Protein product: CASSSGAEQFF.